The clone carrying this T cell receptor (beta chain) has just a few counts. Its antigen is unknown. As it was prepared, the TCRbeta library received unique molecular identifiers. TCRdb reprocessed the PCR reads with MiXCR, giving one entry per CDR3 protein. This sample carries about 600,000 distinct CDR3 sequences, under 15% of them seen once, and the ten largest clones take over 2%. Trimming pared 0 bases from V and 0 bases from J, leaving 6 bases between. The CDR3 loop spans 15 amino acids. This entry is derived from a study of T-cell reconstitution after alpha-beta-depleted transplantation in children. Study-level findings and limits: Some patients showed high day-60 TCRbeta diversity, which derived from surviving recipient T cells and thymic progenitors.

Sequences were derived from PBMCs, mostly from graft donor cells, sampled 360 days after TCRalphabeta/CD19-depleted stem cell transplant. This receptor was identified in a male patient younger than 18 who had a stem cell transplant for acute myeloid leukemia, so the T cells may come from the graft donor. The chain recombines TRBV12-3 or TRBV12-4 with TRBJ2-1; D is unresolved. The CDR3 sequence: CASSLATSSYNEQFF. The CDR3 DNA is TGTGCCAGCAGTTTAGCGACCAGCTCCTACAATGAGCAGTTCTTC.